The rows below give T cell receptor beta chains drawn from one sample of a study of T-cell memory formation after mild COVID-19. TCRdb itself ran the 5' RACE reads through MiXCR, one entry per CDR3 protein. Here the sample spans about 400,000 distinct CDR3 sequences, around 22% being singletons. Sequencing input: PBMCs or a T cell subset sorted from them (not recorded which). The receptors were gathered from an adult woman who had mild COVID-19 (a few samples of this study predate the infection). Cell type and time point are not known. CDR3s include the opening cysteine and the closing phenylalanine or tryptophan. D genes are given only for firm matches. Clone sizes are given selectively: once, few, many, or a class where the clone is expanded.

>few|TRBJ2-7|TRBV24-1|TRBD1
TGTGCCACCAGTGATTGGACAGGCTCCGAGCAGTACTTC
CATSDWTGSEQYF
>many|TRBJ1-3|TRBV7-2|NA
TGTGCCAGCAGCTTAGGGGGGACGGGAAACACCATATATTTT
CASSLGGTGNTIYF
>few|TRBJ2-7|TRBV20-1|NA
TGCAGTGCTGAGGGGGCCTACGAGCAGTACTTC
CSAEGAYEQYF
>NA|TRBJ2-2|TRBV12-3/TRBV12-4|NA
TGTGCCAGCAGTTTTAGTGAACTCACCGGGGAGCTGTTTTTT
CASSFSELTGELFF
>few|TRBJ2-6|TRBV15|TRBD1
TGTGCCACCTCCCCGGGACAGGCTTTTTCTGGGGCCAACGTCCTGACTTTC
CATSPGQAFSGANVLTF
>NA|TRBJ2-7|TRBV5-8|NA
TGTGCCAGCAGCTTGGGGTCCGGGGCGGAGCAGTACTTC
CASSLGSGAEQYF
>few|TRBJ2-1|TRBV24-1|TRBD2
TGTGCCACCAGTGAGGCGGGAGGGCCTAATGAGCAGTTCTTC
CATSEAGGPNEQFF
>many|TRBJ2-1|TRBV20-1|TRBD2
TGCAGTGCTAGCTCTAGCGGGAGTTGGGATGAGCAGTTCTTC
CSASSSGSWDEQFF
>few|TRBJ2-7|TRBV20-1|NA
TGCAGTGCTAGTGTTCGTTACGAGCAGTACTTC
CSASVRYEQYF
>many|TRBJ2-1|TRBV12-3/TRBV12-4|TRBD2
TGTGCCAGCAGGCCTTCAGCGGGAGGGTCCTACAATGAGCAGTTCTTC
CASRPSAGGSYNEQFF
>few|TRBJ2-1|TRBV5-1|TRBD2
TGCGCCAGCAGGCCTAGCGGTAGCTCCTACAATGAGCAGTTCTTC
CASRPSGSSYNEQFF
>few|TRBJ2-3|TRBV15|NA
TGTGCCACCAGCAGAGGAGACCCGTCGAATACGCAGTATTTT
CATSRGDPSNTQYF
>few|TRBJ1-1|TRBV5-1|NA
TGCGCCAGCAGCTTGGCGGGATGGACAGTGAACACTGAAGCTTTCTTT
CASSLAGWTVNTEAFF
>NA|TRBJ2-3|TRBV30|NA
TGTGCCTGGAGTGTCCGGGCGAGCACAGATACGCAGTATTTT
CAWSVRASTDTQYF
>few|TRBJ2-7|TRBV4-2|TRBD1
TGTGCCAGCAGCCAAGGTTGGACAGGGCCCTACGAGCAGTACTTC
CASSQGWTGPYEQYF
>few|TRBJ2-2|TRBV29-1|NA
TGCAGCGGAAGAGTCACCGGGGAGCTGTTTTTT
CSGRVTGELFF
>NA|TRBJ2-4|TRBV12-5|TRBD2
TGTGCTAGTGGTCTGAATAGCGGGAGGGCCGGCAAAAACATTCAGTACTTC
CASGLNSGRAGKNIQYF
>many|TRBJ2-7|TRBV7-9|TRBD1
TGTGCCAGCAGCCTGGGACAGTACGAGCAGTACTTC
CASSLGQYEQYF
>few|TRBJ2-7|TRBV29-1|TRBD1
TGCAGCGTTCAGAAGGGACAGGGATCCTACGAGCAGTACTTC
CSVQKGQGSYEQYF
>NA|TRBJ2-7|TRBV5-1|NA
TGCGCCAGCAGCCCCCGATCCCGGGTCCTCTACGAGCAGTACTTC
CASSPRSRVLYEQYF
>NA|TRBJ1-1|TRBV4-2|NA
TGTGCCAGCAGCCACCCCGCCGGGGGTTGGGACACTGAAGCTTTCTTT
CASSHPAGGWDTEAFF
>few|TRBJ2-1|TRBV3-1|TRBD2
TGTGCCAGCAGCCCTGGGAGCGGGGGAGGGTATGAGCAGTTCTTC
CASSPGSGGGYEQFF
>NA|TRBJ2-3|TRBV28|NA
TGTGCCAGCAGTTTATTACGGAAGGGGGCAGATACGCAGTATTTT
CASSLLRKGADTQYF
>NA|TRBJ1-5|TRBV24-1|NA
TGTGCCACCAGTGATTTGTCAGGGGATCAGCCCCAGCATTTT
CATSDLSGDQPQHF
>few|TRBJ2-7|TRBV4-2|NA
TGTGCCAGCAGCCAATTACGGGACTCCTACGAGCAGTACTTC
CASSQLRDSYEQYF
>few|TRBJ1-2|TRBV6-2/TRBV6-3|NA
TGTGCCAGCAGTCGAGGCAGGGGCCCCGCTCACTCTGGCTACACCTTC
CASSRGRGPAHSGYTF
>few|TRBJ2-7|TRBV20-1|NA
TGCAGTGCTAGAGCGATGACAATCGGGGGCATCTACGAGCAGTACTTC
CSARAMTIGGIYEQYF
>few|TRBJ2-5|TRBV5-1|NA
TGCGCCAGCAGCTTGGCCGCGGGGCAAGAGACCCAGTACTTC
CASSLAAGQETQYF
>NA|TRBJ1-4|TRBV12-3/TRBV12-4|NA
TGTGCCAGCAGCCCCACCCCCACTAATGAAAAACTGTTTTTT
CASSPTPTNEKLFF